This T cell receptor (beta chain) is drawn from a study of blood T cell repertoires in COVID-19. Study in general: Acute-phase and convalescent COVID-19 samples originated in the United States, Italy and Spain. The cDNA or gDNA used as material had been derived from T cells, B-cell-depleted T cells, or PBMCs.

Per the authors' pipeline: Reference gene primer amplification in the assay estimated nucleated cell counts. The method was immunoSEQ multiplex PCR; TCRdb's version includes in-frame clones alone and lacks a portion of them. The V and J calls and clone size were taken over from that table, and D and trimming were inferred from the DNA. The data contain over 130,000 clones, about 87% of them singletons. The V and J ends lost 2 bases and 0 bases, in that order; junction bases with no gene match: 4. Germline V gives CDR1 SGHRS, CDR2 YFSETQ. This CDR3 has 15 residues. The chain couples TRBV5-1 to TRBJ1-2; TRBD1 matches 7 bases. The TCR comes from a human donor in a cohort sampled during active COVID-19. Sequencing was done on a sample of peripheral blood. The CDR3 reads CASSFGTVANYGYTF. For the CDR3, the DNA is TGCGCCAGCAGCTTTGGGACAGTGGCTAACTATGGCTACACCTTC.